A selection of T cell receptor beta chains follows, all from one sample in a study of shared clonotypes between healthy human individuals. Sequencing was performed with immunoSEQ multiplex PCR; in TCRdb, only in-frame clones are kept and a portion is missing. Of around 2.5 million clones in the sample, under 95% were seen once. The sample was naive CD4+ T cells from PBMCs. The receptor set was obtained from a man younger than 35 in good health. Some clones in this sample may be carry-over from other donors' samples. The CDR3 runs from the conserved cysteine through the conserved F or W. Each record gives: J gene, V gene, D gene, clone size, CDR3 DNA, CDR3 protein. A D gene is named only where the DNA matches it firmly. Part of the rows lack a size; the others show once, few, many or a class for expanded clones.

TRBJ2-1 TRBV4-2 TRBD2 NA TGTGCCAGCAGCCAAATGCTAGCGGGAGGTGAAGCCGAGCAGTTCTTC CASSQMLAGGEAEQFF
TRBJ1-2 TRBV28 NA NA TGTGCCAGCAGTTTCGTAGGGTATGGCTACACCTTC CASSFVGYGYTF
TRBJ1-1 TRBV5-1 TRBD1 NA TGCGCCAGCAGCGGATGGACAGGACTGAACACTGAAGCTTTCTTT CASSGWTGLNTEAFF
TRBJ2-4 TRBV9 NA NA TGTGCCAGCAGCGTGGGGACGGAAAACATTCAGTACTTC CASSVGTENIQYF
TRBJ2-7 TRBV5-1 NA NA TGCGCCAGCAGCCGGACAGAGTACGAGCAGTACTTC CASSRTEYEQYF
TRBJ2-1 TRBV15 NA NA TGTGCCACCAGCAGAGAGGGGGGGCTAGCGGACCCAATCCAGTTCTTC CATSREGGLADPIQFF
TRBJ1-6 TRBV2 NA NA TGTGCCAGCAGCTCCTATAATTCACCCCTCCACTTT CASSSYNSPLHF
TRBJ2-1 TRBV28 NA NA TGTGCCAGCAGTTTTTCCGCGGGACCTTACAATGAGCAGTTCTTC CASSFSAGPYNEQFF
TRBJ1-6 TRBV5-1 TRBD1 NA TGCGCCAGCAGCTACACAGGGGACCCCCTCCACTTT CASSYTGDPLHF
TRBJ2-3 TRBV5-1 NA NA TGCGCCAGCAGGACAGTTGCGGGGACAGATACGCAGTATTTT CASRTVAGTDTQYF
TRBJ2-5 TRBV5-4 TRBD2 NA TGTGCCAGCAGCCCGGGAGGGGGGGGATCCCAAGTAGAGACCCAGTACTTC CASSPGGGGSQVETQYF
TRBJ1-3 TRBV28 TRBD1 NA TGTGCCAGCAATACAGGGGGCTCTGGAAACACCATATATTTT CASNTGGSGNTIYF
TRBJ2-7 TRBV28 NA NA TGTGCCAGCAGTTCGCGGACAACCTACGAGCAGTACTTC CASSSRTTYEQYF
TRBJ1-1 TRBV28 NA once TGTGCCAGCAGTTTGGGGGGTTTGGGGCAGAACACTGAAGCTTTCTTT CASSLGGLGQNTEAFF
TRBJ2-3 TRBV11-3 NA NA TGTGCCAGCAGCTCCGAGGGGGGCTCTAGCACAGATACGCAGTATTTT CASSSEGGSSTDTQYF
TRBJ2-3 TRBV7-9 TRBD1 NA TGTGCCAGCAGCCCCTGGACAGGGGGGCAACTAGATACGCAGTATTTT CASSPWTGGQLDTQYF
TRBJ1-5 TRBV7-8 NA NA TGTGCCAGCAGCTTAGTCGGTCCGAATCAGCCCCAGCATTTT CASSLVGPNQPQHF
TRBJ2-1 TRBV14 NA NA TGTGCCAGCAGCCAGTTTCTGGGGCAGGGTAAAAATGAGCAGTTCTTC CASSQFLGQGKNEQFF
TRBJ1-5 TRBV28 NA NA TGTGCCAGCAGTTTATTCCGGGGCTCCGGCAATCAGCCCCAGCATTTT CASSLFRGSGNQPQHF
TRBJ2-7 TRBV29-1 TRBD1 NA TGCAGCGTTGCTGGTTCCCGAGACAGGGGCTACGAGCAGTACTTC CSVAGSRDRGYEQYF
TRBJ2-5 TRBV16 NA NA TGTGCCAGCAGCCCCGGGGACCAAGAGACCCAGTACTTC CASSPGDQETQYF
TRBJ2-7 TRBV11-2 TRBD1 NA TGTGCCAGCAGAACAGACAGGGGGCACGGCGAGCAGTACTTC CASRTDRGHGEQYF
TRBJ1-2 TRBV30 NA NA TGTGCCTGGACTGACAGACCAACTCAAGGCTACACCTTC CAWTDRPTQGYTF
TRBJ1-1 TRBV25-1 TRBD1 NA TGTGCCAGCAGTGAATTAAGGACAGGGTCGAACACTGAAGCTTTCTTT CASSELRTGSNTEAFF
TRBJ2-7 TRBV5-1 NA NA TGCGCCAGCAGCTTGGCCGGGACACTTCACTACGAGCAGTACTTC CASSLAGTLHYEQYF
TRBJ1-2 TRBV28 NA NA TGTGCCAGCAGTCCGCCTCTTACCGGGACGAGGGTAGGCTACACCTTC CASSPPLTGTRVGYTF
TRBJ1-5 TRBV6-1 NA NA TGTGCCAGCAGTGAAAATAGAGCCAATCAGCCCCAGCATTTT CASSENRANQPQHF
TRBJ2-1 TRBV29-1 NA NA TGCAGCGTTGAAGGGGCTGGCGGCGGACTCTCCTACAATGAGCAGTTCTTC CSVEGAGGGLSYNEQFF
TRBJ2-1 TRBV27 TRBD1 NA TGTGCCAGCAGTAGAATACCACAGGGGAGTAATGAGCAGTTCTTC CASSRIPQGSNEQFF
TRBJ1-2 TRBV6-5 NA NA TGTGCCAGCAGTTCAGGACCGTCCGTAGGCTATGGCTACACCTTC CASSSGPSVGYGYTF
TRBJ2-3 TRBV5-1 NA NA TGCGCCAGCAGCTTGTGGGGCGGGAGCACAGATACGCAGTATTTT CASSLWGGSTDTQYF
TRBJ2-5 TRBV7-9 TRBD2 NA TGTGCCAGCAGCCCGAGGACTAGCGGTAGGGAGACCCAGTACTTC CASSPRTSGRETQYF
TRBJ2-1 TRBV28 TRBD1 NA TGTGCCAGCAGGGTCGACAGGGGGTTCTGGAATGAGCAGTTCTTC CASRVDRGFWNEQFF
TRBJ2-2 TRBV6-6 TRBD1 NA TGTGCCACCCTACCAGACAGGGCTGGCGCCGGGGAGCTGTTTTTT CATLPDRAGAGELFF
TRBJ2-1 TRBV28 NA NA TGTGCCAGCAGTTTAAAAGGGTATGAGCAGTTCTTC CASSLKGYEQFF
TRBJ2-6 TRBV6-6 TRBD1 NA TGTGCCAGCAGTCTACAGGGGGCTGGGGCCAACGTCCTGACTTTC CASSLQGAGANVLTF
TRBJ1-2 TRBV5-1 NA once TGCGCCAGCAGCTTGGAGCTGACAGCCTCAGGCTACACCTTC CASSLELTASGYTF
TRBJ1-5 TRBV2 NA NA TGTGCCAGCAGTGTGGTAGTCGGATTCGGGGAGGGCTCTCCCCAGCATTTT CASSVVVGFGEGSPQHF
TRBJ2-1 TRBV5-1 NA NA TGCGCCAGCAGCTTACTGGGAGGCTCCTACAATGAGCAGTTCTTC CASSLLGGSYNEQFF
TRBJ2-5 TRBV5-1 NA NA TGCGCCAGCAGCCGCGATCTAGCGTCCCTGGAGACCCAGTACTTC CASSRDLASLETQYF
TRBJ2-7 TRBV6-5 NA NA TGTGCCAGCAGCCCCGGGACTCCGAAGCCCTACGAGCAGTACTTC CASSPGTPKPYEQYF
TRBJ2-7 TRBV30 TRBD2 NA TGTGCCTGGAGTGAACTAGCGGGAGAATACGAGCAGTACTTC CAWSELAGEYEQYF
TRBJ1-3 TRBV7-8 TRBD1 NA TGTGCCAGCAGCCCCGGGACAGATTTGCCGATATATTTT CASSPGTDLPIYF
TRBJ1-2 TRBV28 NA NA TGTGCCAGCAGTAACCAGGGACGGGGCTACACCTTC CASSNQGRGYTF
TRBJ2-7 TRBV6-6 TRBD1 NA TGTGCCAGCAGTACCACAGGGGGATCCTACGAGCAGTACTTC CASSTTGGSYEQYF
TRBJ2-7 TRBV2 NA NA TGTGCCAGCAGTGAAGCGTCCCGGGCCCGCGGGTCCTACGAGCAGTACTTC CASSEASRARGSYEQYF
TRBJ1-3 TRBV14 NA NA TGTGCCAGCAGCCAAGTCGATGTTGGAAACACCATATATTTT CASSQVDVGNTIYF
TRBJ1-2 TRBV27 NA NA TGTGCCAGCAGTTTATCGAGACAAGTCGACTATGGCTACACCTTC CASSLSRQVDYGYTF
TRBJ2-1 TRBV28 TRBD1 NA TGTGCCAGCAGTCCTACAACAGGGGGAAACTACAATGAGCAGTTCTTC CASSPTTGGNYNEQFF
TRBJ2-1 TRBV19 NA NA TGTGCCAGTAGTCCCCCAGGAGGGAGCTCCTACAATGAGCAGTTCTTC CASSPPGGSSYNEQFF
TRBJ1-5 TRBV5-1 NA NA TGCGCCAGCAGCGGCGGAGAAGAGGTCAATCAGCCCCAGCATTTT CASSGGEEVNQPQHF
TRBJ2-1 TRBV28 TRBD1 NA TGTGCCAGCAGCTCCGGACAGGGCCGATGGCAGTTCTTC CASSSGQGRWQFF
TRBJ1-1 TRBV28 TRBD1 NA TGTGCCAGCAGCCAGGGGGGCGCGGCGGGTGAAGCTTTCTTT CASSQGGAAGEAFF
TRBJ2-2 TRBV9 NA NA TGTGCCAGCAGCGCCCCGGGGAACACCGGGGAGCTGTTTTTT CASSAPGNTGELFF
TRBJ2-7 TRBV27 TRBD2 NA TGTGCCAGCAGCCGGGGGACTAGCGGAAAGACTAGAGGCGAGCAGTACTTC CASSRGTSGKTRGEQYF